This T cell receptor (beta chain) originates from a study of cytomegalovirus exposure and HLA in healthy donors. The wider study: Within an early data release were approximately 85 million unique TCRs drawn from HLA-typed donors.

This CDR3 has 15 residues. From germline, CDR1 is MNHNS and CDR2 SASEGT. V was clipped by 4 bases and J by 4 bases, with 14 bases between them. Both 60 Vbeta primers and 13 Jbeta primers went into the PCR. TCRdb keeps only in-frame clones here, not all; method: immunoSEQ multiplex PCR. The data show roughly 190,000 clones, approximately 80% seen once. The chain employs TRBV6-1 and TRBJ1-5; unclear D gene. The specimen sequenced was PBMCs. The clonotype was recovered from a woman under 40 in good health and CMV-seropositive. The CDR3 sequence is CASSVGRGLNQPQHF. The CDR3 DNA follows: TGTGCCAGCAGTGTTGGACGGGGTTTAAATCAGCCCCAGCATTTT.